The present TCR beta chain was sequenced within a study of CXCR3-negative and CXCR3-positive naive CD8 T cells (dated by TCRdb to between 2018 and 2021). About the investigation overall: Some 130 million TRB reads were obtained in total, roughly 1.5 +/- 0.3 million reads per library. The diversity and physicochemical repertoire analyses included fewer than twelve donors pooled from two independent experiments. The TRBV-TRBJ cluster analysis covered naive subsets from a handful of donors and memory cells from 3 donors. Results the study describes overall, beyond this receptor: Repertoire diversity was comparably high in both naive subsets but much lower in memory CD8+ T cells. Within the same donor, TRBV-TRBJ usage looked similar between naive CXCR3-negative and CXCR3-positive cells, but memory cells had distinct patterns. Because surface CD5, which has been linked to self-reactivity in mice, was comparable between naive subsets, TCR interaction strength was also inferred from TRB CDR3 physicochemical properties. Freshly isolated PBMCs were used for most assays because CXCR3 expression partially decreased after cryopreservation.

For every CD8+ T cell subset, about 300,000 cells were flow-sorted straight into RLT lysis buffer, and each subset was sorted in triplicate. Using standard density gradient centrifugation, peripheral blood mononuclear cells were isolated from buffy coats. Total RNA was extracted from sorted cells using an RNeasy Mini Kit. Frequency alone marks this clonotype as medium-sized (0.01 to 0.1%); no count is stored. Its target antigen remains unknown. Sequencing relied on a NextSeq 550. The Human TCR Profiling Kit (MiLaboratory) was used to make UMI-labeled 5' RACE TRB cDNA libraries. The full amount of extracted RNA was used for cDNA synthesis, and the full amount of resulting cDNA was used for PCR amplification. Libraries were prepared in parallel with an identical number of PCR cycles. As for how the authors treated the data: MIGEC and MiXCR extracted about 54,000 +/- 9,700 unique UMI-labeled TRB cDNA molecules per library, requiring at least two reads per UMI. On average, around 40,000 +/- 10,000 functional in-frame TRB CDR3 nucleotide clonotypes lacking stop codons were found per library. Diversity metrics, including normalized Shannon-Wiener and Chao1, were computed in VDJtools after downsampling to 5000 UMI-labeled TRB molecules per sample. For the central five CDR3 residues, VDJtools calculated physicochemical properties weighted by clonotype size, namely interaction energy, strength, volume and Kidera factor 4. TCRdb reprocessed the reads into one record per CDR3 protein sequence, lacking DNA. The V and J calls were not made by the authors but by TCRdb's processing. The sample has roughly 40,000 distinct CDR3 sequences on record. 6% to 8.5% of the sample is held by the ten biggest clonotypes.

The TCR comes from a human donor in good health. Some clones in this sample may be carry-over from other donors' samples. Sequenced input: memory CD8+ T cells from blood. Taken with the paper, the label for cell subset or site translates to: conventional CD8+ memory T cells (TMEM), sorted as controls.

The CDR3 sequence is CSAAGTGNFYEQYF. The sequence links TRBV20-1 to TRBJ2-7; the TRBD1 assignment by TCRdb is unverifiable without DNA. CDR1 and CDR2 were assigned from the germline V gene (reference sequence) as DFQATT and SNEGSKA. The CDR3 goes from the cysteine to the phenylalanine over 14 residues. No DNA appears here.